This entry lists 22 T cell receptor beta chains sequenced from one sample in a study of radiation and T cells in renal cell carcinoma. Generated by immunoSEQ multiplex PCR, the TCRdb table keeps only in-frame clones and is missing some. The data show about 49,000 clones, with about 83% seen just once and about 33% held by the top ten. Time point noted: baseline pretreatment blood. Treatment: 15 Gy SBRT to primary tumor, nephrectomy 4 weeks later. Sequenced material: blood, taken from a patient whose treatment included radiotherapy and nephrectomy. Receptors were obtained from a woman in her sixties or seventies with renal cell carcinoma.

The V and J genes are TRBV6-6 and TRBJ2-7; D might be TRBD1 (5 bases). Trimming pared 0 bases from V and 2 bases from J, leaving 11 bases between. Per germline, CDR1 MNHNY and CDR2 SVGAGI (reference sequence). The CDR3 spans 15 residues. This CDR3 is CASSYSPGQPYEQYF. CDR3 DNA sequence: TGTGCCAGCAGTTACTCGCCCGGACAACCCTACGAGCAGTACTTC.

Written as DNA, the CDR3 is TGTGCCAGCAGTTACTCGGCAGGGGAAGGAAACACCATATATTTT. Translation: CASSYSAGEGNTIYF. The chain has TRBV6-5 and TRBJ1-3; D possibly corresponds to TRBD1 (6 bases). The CDR3 is 15 amino acids. Germline-derived CDR1 and CDR2 are MNHEY and SVGAGI. Trimming cost V 0 bases and J 4 bases, with 10 bases left between them.

V and J are TRBV28 and TRBJ1-2; the D is unclear. Trimming took 6 bases from V and 4 from J, leaving 9 bases between them. The CDR3 has 12 amino acids. Germline CDR1 and CDR2: MDHEN and SYDVKM. The CDR3 region is CASSQNTYGYTF. DNA for the CDR3: TGTGCCAGCAGCCAAAACACCTATGGCTACACCTTC.

This clone was observed once. The rearrangement joins TRBV5-4 to TRBJ2-5, with a weak D call TRBD2 (7 bases). From germline, CDR1 is SGHNT and CDR2 YYREEE (reference sequence). CDR3 length: 14 amino acids. Trimming removed 4 bases at V and 5 bases at J, with 15 bases between. This CDR3 reads CASSRGAGWETQYF. CDR3 nucleotides: TGTGCCAGCAGCCGGGGGGCGGGATGGGAGACCCAGTACTTC.

With respect to this clone: Different DNA sequences within this sample yield the same CDR3. The J gene is TRBJ2-7, the V gene TRBV2; D is undetermined. V lost 5 bases and J lost 0, with 2 bases in between. The CDR3 sequence is 11 residues long. Germline CDR1 and CDR2: SNHLY and FYNNEI. CDR3 region: CASSPSYEQYF. The CDR3 region has the DNA TGTGCCAGCAGTCCCTCCTACGAGCAGTACTTC. Looking up the rest from reference TRBV2 and TRBJ2-7 gives the full variable domain: EPEVTQTPSHQVTQMGQEVILRCVPISNHLYFYWYRQILGQKVEFLVSFYNNEISEKSEIFDDQFSVERPDGSNFTLKIRSTKLEDSAMYFCASSPSYEQYFGPGTRLTVT.

The rearrangement joins TRBV6-1 to TRBJ1-3; 9 positions match TRBD1. Germline loops: CDR1 MNHNS, CDR2 SASEGT. The CDR3 has 14 amino acids. Unmatched junction bases numbered 4, after V lost 6 bases and J lost 4 bases. This chain's CDR3 is CASSRTGDGNTIYF. The DNA of the CDR3 is TGTGCCAGCAGCCGGACAGGGGACGGAAACACCATATATTTT.

The rearrangement links TRBV19 to TRBJ1-2; the match to TRBD1 covers 8 bases. V lost 9 bases, J lost 1 base, and 4 bases stayed unmatched. CDR3 length: 13 residues. Per the germline V gene, CDR1 is LNHDA and CDR2 is SQIVND (reference sequence). CDR3 amino acids: CARQGAFNYGYTF. CDR3 bases: TGTGCCAGGCAGGGGGCGTTTAACTATGGCTACACCTTC. Full variable domain (missing parts from reference TRBV19 and TRBJ1-2): DGGITQSPKYLFRKEGQNVTLSCEQNLNHDAMYWYRQDPGQGLRLIYYSQIVNDFQKGDIAEGYSVSREKKESFPLTVTSAQKNPTAFYLCARQGAFNYGYTFGSGTRLTVV.

This rearrangement joins TRBV6-1 to TRBJ2-7; D possibly matches TRBD1 or TRBD2 (5 bases each). V was trimmed by 9 bases and J by 4 bases, leaving 10 bases between them. Germline V gene sequence: CDR1 MNHNS, CDR2 SASEGT. The CDR3 is made up of 11 amino acids. Written as DNA, the CDR3 is TGTGCCAGTGGGACGGTATACGAGCAGTACTTC. Encoded protein: CASGTVYEQYF.

The rearrangement links TRBV5-6 to TRBJ2-7, with TRBD1 identical over 10 bases. CDR1 SGHDT and CDR2 YYEEEE come from the germline V gene. V lost 3 bases, J lost 7 bases, and 10 bases stayed unmatched. The CDR3 is 15 amino acids. CDR3 in DNA: TGTGCCAGCAGCTGGGGGACAGGGGCCGAGGCGGAGCAGTACTTC. Translating gives CASSWGTGAEAEQYF.

The V call is TRBV4-2, the J call TRBJ2-5, with TRBD2 matching over 9 bases. Trimming cost V 1 base and J 6 bases; bases outside gene matches: 9. This CDR3 has 16 amino acids. Per germline, CDR1 LGHNA and CDR2 YNFKEQ. The CDR3 coding sequence is TGTGCCAGCAGCCAAGGGCTTGCGGGGGGGCTAAAGACCCAGTACTTC. It yields the protein CASSQGLAGGLKTQYF.

The chain couples TRBV6-4 to TRBJ1-6, with 9 bases lining up with TRBD1. CDR1 and CDR2 from the germline V gene are MRHNA and SNTAGT. The CDR3 length is 15 residues. After removal of 1 base from V and 7 bases from J, the junction contained 2 bases not matched to a gene. CDR3 DNA: TGTGCCAGCAGTGACTTGGGACAGGGAAATTCACCCCTCCACTTT. Translation gives CASSDLGQGNSPLHF.

The chain has TRBV30 and TRBJ1-5; 7 bases are shared with TRBD1. Germline loops: CDR1 GTSNPN, CDR2 SVGIG (reference sequence). V trimming: 0 bases; J trimming: 7 bases; junction bases outside the gene matches: 3. The CDR3 length is 13 residues. CDR3 DNA: TGTGCCTGGAGTGTGGTGGACAGGCAGCCCCAGCATTTT. The encoded protein is CAWSVVDRQPQHF.

This chain links TRBV4-1 with TRBJ2-2, with D unresolved. The germline gives CDR1 MGHRA, CDR2 YSYEKL. V was pared by 2 bases and J by 5 bases, with 9 bases between. CDR3 size: 14 residues. The CDR3 here is CASSQYAGTGELFF. CDR3 sequence (DNA): TGCGCCAGCAGCCAATACGCCGGGACCGGGGAGCTGTTTTTT.

V and J are TRBV5-1 and TRBJ2-3, with TRBD1 matching 7 bases. Losses at the gene ends were 4 bases for V and 0 bases for J; bases not matched to a gene: 8. CDR1 is SGHRS, CDR2 YFSETQ, per germline. The CDR3 has 16 residues. The CDR3 nucleotides read TGCGCCAGCAGCGCTGGACAGGAGATTAGCACAGATACGCAGTATTTT. Translation gives CASSAGQEISTDTQYF.

This chain uses TRBV5-4 with TRBJ1-1, with D uncertain. Germline V gene sequence: CDR1 SGHNT, CDR2 YYREEE (reference sequence). Trimming removed 1 base at V and 6 bases at J, with 10 bases between. The CDR3 consists of 13 residues. CDR3 DNA: TGTGCCAGCAGCTTGCTTGCTCGACCTGAAGCTTTCTTT. It yields the protein CASSLLARPEAFF.

V usage is TRBV6-4 and J usage is TRBJ1-5; D is uncertain. Per germline, CDR1 MRHNA and CDR2 SNTAGT. CDR3 length equals 16 residues. Deletions cut 11 bases from V and 0 bases from J, with 20 bases between. Here the CDR3 reads CAGKDQSPFSNQPQHF. DNA for the CDR3: TGTGCCGGCAAGGACCAATCCCCTTTTAGCAATCAGCCCCAGCATTTT.

This chain joins TRBV11-2 and TRBJ1-5, with D possibly matching TRBD1 (5 bases). V lost 5 bases and J lost 6, with 17 bases in between. This CDR3 contains 15 residues. From germline, CDR1 is SGHAT and CDR2 FQNNGV. The CDR3 spells CASSPSPGPRQPQHF. CDR3 in DNA: TGTGCCAGCAGCCCCTCGCCAGGGCCCCGTCAGCCCCAGCATTTT.

The chain employs TRBV10-3 and TRBJ2-7, with 7 bases that match TRBD2. CDR3 length equals 14 residues. With V trimmed by 3 bases and J by 1 base, 3 bases remained unmatched. The germline V gene encodes CDR1 ENHRY and CDR2 SYGVKD. CDR3 sequence: CAISERDYSYEQYF. The CDR3, as DNA: TGTGCCATCAGTGAAAGGGACTATTCCTACGAGCAGTACTTC.

The chain is built from TRBV10-1 and TRBJ1-5; D is unresolved. CDR3 size: 13 residues. Trimming removed 2 bases at V and 2 bases at J, with 4 bases between. Germline V lookup: CDR1 WNHNN, CDR2 SYGVQD (reference sequence). CDR3 region: CASSEARNQPQHF. The CDR3 bases are TGCGCCAGCAGTGAGGCGCGCAATCAGCCCCAGCATTTT.

In its sample, this clone was seen once. The rearrangement links TRBV7-2 to TRBJ2-5, with a weak D call TRBD2 (6 bases). The length of the CDR3 is 14 residues. Germline assignment: CDR1 SGHTA and CDR2 FQGNSA. V shed 4 bases and J shed 0 bases, with 9 bases lying between them. CDR3 protein: CASSSRTNQETQYF. The CDR3 DNA follows: TGTGCCAGCAGCTCCCGGACTAACCAAGAGACCCAGTACTTC.

Judged by abundance, this clone is medium-sized (0.01 to 0.1%). The chain employs TRBV19 and TRBJ2-1; maybe TRBD1 (5 bases). The V gene's germline CDR1 is LNHDA and CDR2 SQIVND (reference sequence). This CDR3 contains 14 residues. The V end lost 1 base, the J end lost 5 bases, and 9 bases lay between the germline ends. CDR3 region: CASSIVTGHNEQFF. The CDR3 coding sequence is TGTGCCAGTAGTATAGTAACAGGTCACAATGAGCAGTTCTTC.

The CDR3 here is CASSLFTGDNEQFF. CDR3 DNA sequence: TGTGCCAGCAGCTTATTTACGGGGGACAATGAGCAGTTCTTC. V gene TRBV11-3 combines with J gene TRBJ2-1; perhaps TRBD2 as D (6 bases). The length of the CDR3 is 14 residues. Germline CDR1 SGHNT, CDR2 YENEEA. Between the trimmed V and J ends, which lost 2 bases and 5 bases, there was a span of 10 bases. Full variable domain (rest looked up from reference TRBV11-3 and TRBJ2-1): EAGVVQSPRYKIIEKKQPVAFWCNPISGHNTLYWYLQNLGQGPELLIRYENEEAVDDSQLPKDRFSAERLKGVDSTLKIQPAELGDSAVYLCASSLFTGDNEQFFGPGTRLTVL.